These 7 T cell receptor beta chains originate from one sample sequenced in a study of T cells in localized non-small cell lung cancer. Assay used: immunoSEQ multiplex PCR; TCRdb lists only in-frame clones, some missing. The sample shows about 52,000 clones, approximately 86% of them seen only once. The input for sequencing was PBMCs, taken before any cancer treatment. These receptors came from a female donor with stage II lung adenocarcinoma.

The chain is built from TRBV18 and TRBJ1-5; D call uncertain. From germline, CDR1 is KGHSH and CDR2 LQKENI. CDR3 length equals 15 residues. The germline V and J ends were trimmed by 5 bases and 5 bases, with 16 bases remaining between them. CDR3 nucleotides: TGTGCCAGCTCAATAGTCATGGGGATCGATCAGCCCCAGCATTTT. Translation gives CASSIVMGIDQPQHF.

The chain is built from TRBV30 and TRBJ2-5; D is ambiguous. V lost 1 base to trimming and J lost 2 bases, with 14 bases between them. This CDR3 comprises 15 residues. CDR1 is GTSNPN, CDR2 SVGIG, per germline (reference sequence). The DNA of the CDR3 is TGTGCCTGGAGTGCTTTACAGCTCCCGCAAGAGACCCAGTACTTC. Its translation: CAWSALQLPQETQYF.

The CDR3 nucleotides are TGTGCCAGTAGACTACAGGGGGCGGGGGTCACTGAAGCTTTCTTT. Translation: CASRLQGAGVTEAFF. The V call is TRBV19, the J call TRBJ1-1, with 9 nucleotides matching TRBD1. Germline trimming cut 6 bases from V and 4 bases from J; bases unmatched to any gene: 9. The CDR3 runs 15 residues. From germline, CDR1 is LNHDA and CDR2 SQIVND (reference sequence).

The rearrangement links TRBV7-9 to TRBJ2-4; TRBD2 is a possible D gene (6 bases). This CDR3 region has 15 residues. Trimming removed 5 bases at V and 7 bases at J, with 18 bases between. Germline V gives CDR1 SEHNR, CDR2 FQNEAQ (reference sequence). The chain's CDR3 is CASSRSWTGVNIQYF. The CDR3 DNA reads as TGTGCCAGCAGCCGATCCTGGACGGGGGTGAACATTCAGTACTTC.

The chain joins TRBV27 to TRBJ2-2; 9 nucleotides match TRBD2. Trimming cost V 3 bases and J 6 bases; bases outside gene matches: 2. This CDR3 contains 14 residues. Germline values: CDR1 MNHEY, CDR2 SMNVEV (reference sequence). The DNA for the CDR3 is TGTGCCAGCAGTTTGGCGGGGGGGCCCGGGGAGCTGTTTTTT. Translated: CASSLAGGPGELFF.

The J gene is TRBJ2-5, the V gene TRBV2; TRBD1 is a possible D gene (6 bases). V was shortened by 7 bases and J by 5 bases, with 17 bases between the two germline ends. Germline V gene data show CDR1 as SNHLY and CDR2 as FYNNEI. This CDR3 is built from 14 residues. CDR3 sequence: CASNLDRGVETQYF. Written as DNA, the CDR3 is TGTGCCAGCAACCTGGACAGAGGGGTGGAGACCCAGTACTTC. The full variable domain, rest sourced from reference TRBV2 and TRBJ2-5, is EPEVTQTPSHQVTQMGQEVILRCVPISNHLYFYWYRQILGQKVEFLVSFYNNEISEKSEIFDDQFSVERPDGSNFTLKIRSTKLEDSAMYFCASNLDRGVETQYFGPGTRLLVL.

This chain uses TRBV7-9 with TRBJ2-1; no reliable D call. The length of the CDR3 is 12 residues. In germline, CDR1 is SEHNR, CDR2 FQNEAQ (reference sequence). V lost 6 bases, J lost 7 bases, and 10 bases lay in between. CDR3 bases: TGTGCCAGCAGTGCATTTATTAATGAGCAGTTCTTC. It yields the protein CASSAFINEQFF.